This T cell receptor (beta chain) derives from a study of T cells in narcolepsy. This table comes from immunoSEQ multiplex PCR, and its TCRdb copy is limited to in-frame clones, with some not included. The table has over a thousand clones, about 37% seen once. Whole-study findings and limits: Comparing one patient's CSF and blood CD4+ clonotypes highlighted HCRT- and TRIB2-specific autoreactive clonotypes.

CDR3 size: 15 residues. CDR1 is SGHNT and CDR2 is YENEEA in the germline V gene. Trimming pared 5 bases from V and 5 bases from J, leaving 18 bases between. In regard to this clone: As yet, its antigen is unknown.

The chain is built from TRBV11-3 and TRBJ1-2; D might be TRBD1 (5 bases). The sequence derives from a human donor with narcolepsy. Sequencing was carried out using cultured CD8+ T cells from cerebrospinal fluid. CDR3 DNA sequence: TGTGCCAGCAGCAAGGGGACGGGAATTTCTTATGGCTACACCTTC. Translated, it gives CASSKGTGISYGYTF.